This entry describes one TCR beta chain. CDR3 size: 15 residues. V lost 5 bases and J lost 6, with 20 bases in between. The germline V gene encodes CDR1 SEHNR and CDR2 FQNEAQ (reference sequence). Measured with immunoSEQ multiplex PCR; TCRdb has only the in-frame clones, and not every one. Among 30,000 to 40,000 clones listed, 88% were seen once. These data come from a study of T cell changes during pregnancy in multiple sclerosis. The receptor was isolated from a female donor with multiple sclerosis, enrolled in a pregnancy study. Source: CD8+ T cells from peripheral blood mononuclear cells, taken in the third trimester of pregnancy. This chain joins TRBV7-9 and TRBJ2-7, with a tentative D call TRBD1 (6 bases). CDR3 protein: CASSAAQGRTIEQYF. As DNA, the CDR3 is TGTGCCAGCAGCGCAGCTCAGGGGCGGACGATCGAGCAGTACTTC.